These T cell receptor beta chains were read from a single sample in a study of blood T cell repertoires in COVID-19. Generated by immunoSEQ multiplex PCR, the TCRdb table keeps only in-frame clones and is missing some. The top ten clones hold approximately 4.5% of a sample with about 310,000 clones, nearly 90% of them seen once. The sequenced material came from PBMCs or T cells enriched from blood (not recorded which). The receptors stem from a woman aged 18-29 years with acute COVID-19. Both conserved end residues are part of each CDR3. The D gene is left open where the match is weak. Size tells how often a clone was seen (once, few, many) or the class of an expanded clone, and some rows leave it out.

v_call	j_call	clone_size	d_call	cdr3_nt	cdr3_aa
TRBV11-2	TRBJ2-2	.	.	TGTGCCAGCAGCGCGAAAAGGGGGACCGGGGAGCTGTTTTTT	CASSAKRGTGELFF
TRBV19	TRBJ1-2	.	.	TGTGCCAGTAGTATAGAGGTACCAGGTCTTAGCACCTTC	CASSIEVPGLSTF
TRBV28	TRBJ1-2	.	.	TGTGCCAGCAGTACAAGACAGAGTTACTATGGCTACACCTTC	CASSTRQSYYGYTF
TRBV29-1	TRBJ2-7	.	TRBD1	TGCAGCGTCGGGACAGGCCAGACCTACGAGCAGTACTTC	CSVGTGQTYEQYF
TRBV28	TRBJ2-4	.	TRBD2	TGTGCCAGCACCCGGACTAGTCGCGGAAACATTCAGTACTTC	CASTRTSRGNIQYF
TRBV5-1	TRBJ1-2	once	.	TGCGCCAGCAGCTATACGACGGGATATGGCTACACCTTC	CASSYTTGYGYTF
TRBV21-1	TRBJ2-1	.	.	TGTGCCAGCAGCAAAACATTACAGGGGGCGGGTGAGCAGTTCTTC	CASSKTLQGAGEQFF
TRBV28	TRBJ2-5	once	TRBD1	TGTGCCAGCAGTTGGACCGGACAGGGAAAGAAGACCCAGTACTTC	CASSWTGQGKKTQYF
TRBV24-1	TRBJ2-7	.	TRBD1	TGTGCCACGGGACAGGGGGCGTCCTACGAGCAGTACTTC	CATGQGASYEQYF
TRBV27	TRBJ1-5	.	.	TGTGCCAGCAGTTTATCGTACAGGGACGGTAGACAGCCCCAGCATTTT	CASSLSYRDGRQPQHF
TRBV5-1	TRBJ2-7	.	.	TGCGCCAGCAGCCCTCCCGACATTCCCTACGAGCAGTACTTC	CASSPPDIPYEQYF
TRBV29-1	TRBJ2-5	.	TRBD2	TGCAGCGTCCTAGCGGGAGGGCTCGGGGAGACCCAGTACTTC	CSVLAGGLGETQYF
TRBV21-1	TRBJ2-1	once	.	TGTGCACCGACTCCCCTCGCGCGGGAGAATTTTGCGTCGGTCTTC	CAPTPLARENFASVF
TRBV30	TRBJ1-6	.	.	TGTGCCTGGAGTCCCGCCTCCAGCTCCTATAATTCACCCCTCCACTTT	CAWSPASSSYNSPLHF
TRBV5-1	TRBJ1-2	.	.	TGCGCCAGCAGCTCGCGGGAGGGGTATGGCTACACCTTC	CASSSREGYGYTF
TRBV28	TRBJ1-2	few	.	TGTGCCAGCGACGGGGGGGACACTAACTATGGCTACACCTTC	CASDGGDTNYGYTF
TRBV28	TRBJ2-6	.	.	TGTGCCAGCAGGCTTACCTCAGGGGCCGGGGCCAACGTCCTGACTTTC	CASRLTSGAGANVLTF
TRBV7-8	TRBJ2-7	.	.	TGTGCCAGTAGCCTGAGCTCCTACGAGCAGTACTTC	CASSLSSYEQYF
TRBV20-1	TRBJ2-3	.	TRBD2	TGCAGTGCTAGTTGGGTAGCGGGAGTTACGCAGTATTTT	CSASWVAGVTQYF
TRBV2	TRBJ1-3	.	.	TGTGCCAGCAGTACGATGGACTCTCGGTTAAACACCATATATTTT	CASSTMDSRLNTIYF
TRBV21-1	TRBJ2-1	.	.	TGTGCCAGCAGCGCCCACCCGGGAGGAGCCCACCCCTCCTACAATGAGCAGTTCTTC	CASSAHPGGAHPSYNEQFF
TRBV7-3	TRBJ2-7	.	TRBD1	TGTGCCAGCAGCTCCAACCGGGACAGTTACGAGCAGTACTTC	CASSSNRDSYEQYF
TRBV23-1	TRBJ1-5	.	.	TGCGCCAGCCCTCGGGAGGGCGGGGATCAGCCCCAGCATTTT	CASPREGGDQPQHF
TRBV24-1	TRBJ2-3	.	TRBD2	TGTGCCACCAGTGATCTCGGGACTAGCGGTAGCACAGATACGCAGTATTTT	CATSDLGTSGSTDTQYF
TRBV29-1	TRBJ2-1	few	.	TGCAGCGCTGAGAGTGTTGGACACTCATACAATGAGCAGTTCTTC	CSAESVGHSYNEQFF
TRBV14	TRBJ1-1	.	.	TGTGCCAGCAGCCAAGATCGGCTCCCGTACTCGTTTAGCGAAGCTTTCTTT	CASSQDRLPYSFSEAFF
TRBV25-1	TRBJ2-7	.	.	TGTGCCAGCAGTGATCACCGGGACTTTCCCTACGAGCAGTACTTC	CASSDHRDFPYEQYF
TRBV19	TRBJ1-2	once	TRBD1	TGTGCCAGTAGTACCCACGGACAGGGGTATGGCTACACCTTC	CASSTHGQGYGYTF
TRBV5-8	TRBJ1-1	once	TRBD1	TGTGCCAGCAGCCCACACAGGGGAACTGAAGCTTTCTTT	CASSPHRGTEAFF
TRBV3-1/TRBV3-2	TRBJ1-2	.	.	TGTGCCAGCAGCCAATCAATCGGCTATGGCTACACCTTC	CASSQSIGYGYTF
TRBV7-9	TRBJ2-3	.	TRBD1	TGTGCCAGCAGCACCGACAGGGGAACAGATACGCAGTATTTT	CASSTDRGTDTQYF
TRBV10-2	TRBJ2-4	.	.	TGCGCCAGTAGCGTCGGGTCGCACATTCAGTACTTC	CASSVGSHIQYF
TRBV7-9	TRBJ2-5	.	.	TGTGCCAGCAGCCAGAAGATAGGCACAGGGCAACCGGAGACCCAGTACTTC	CASSQKIGTGQPETQYF
TRBV4-1	TRBJ1-3	.	TRBD1	TGCGCCAGCAGCCAAGACAGGGGGCTAGGAAACACCATATATTTT	CASSQDRGLGNTIYF
TRBV10-3	TRBJ1-1	.	.	TGTGCCACCGGGGGGGAGCGGTCTGAAGCTTTCTTT	CATGGERSEAFF
TRBV27	TRBJ1-3	.	.	TGTGCCAGCAGTTTCGACTCCGGAAACACCATATATTTT	CASSFDSGNTIYF
TRBV7-3	TRBJ1-1	.	.	TGTGCCAGCAGCGCGCGTATGAACACTGAAGCTTTCTTT	CASSARMNTEAFF
TRBV5-6	TRBJ1-2	.	.	TGTGCCAGCAGCTTGGAGAGCAGGGGTTTCTCCTATGGCTACACCTTC	CASSLESRGFSYGYTF
TRBV5-1	TRBJ1-6	once	.	TGCGCCAGCAGCTTGATCGGGGGATCCTATAATTCACCCCTCCACTTT	CASSLIGGSYNSPLHF
TRBV19	TRBJ1-1	.	.	TGTGCCAGTAGTGCCGCCTCAGGGGTTAATGAAGCTTTCTTT	CASSAASGVNEAFF
TRBV18	TRBJ1-5	.	.	TGTGCCAGCTCCCTTGACGGAGAAGAGACTCGCCAGCATTTT	CASSLDGEETRQHF
TRBV7-9	TRBJ1-1	.	.	TGTGCCAGCAGCTTTGAGAGGAGAGCTTTCTTT	CASSFERRAFF
TRBV2	TRBJ1-2	.	.	TGTGCCAGCAGTGATTGGGGACAAGTGGGGGGCTACACCTTC	CASSDWGQVGGYTF
TRBV18	TRBJ1-2	.	.	TGTGCCAGCTCACCACCTGGGCAGCTCTATGGCTACACCTTC	CASSPPGQLYGYTF
TRBV6-5	TRBJ1-1	.	TRBD1	TGTGCCAGCAGACCCCGGGACAGGGTTTGGGCTTTCTTT	CASRPRDRVWAFF
TRBV4-2	TRBJ2-3	.	.	TGTGCCAGCAGCCGAACAGCGGACACAGATACGCAGTATTTT	CASSRTADTDTQYF
TRBV29-1	TRBJ2-7	.	.	TGCAGCGTTGACACGGTCTACGAGCAGTACTTC	CSVDTVYEQYF
TRBV28	TRBJ2-1	.	TRBD1	TGTGCCAGCAGTGGGGGGACAGGGTCGTTCTACAATGAGCAGTTCTTC	CASSGGTGSFYNEQFF
TRBV7-2	TRBJ1-2	once	TRBD1	TGTGCCAGCAGCTACGGGACAGGGATTGGCTACACCTTC	CASSYGTGIGYTF
TRBV15	TRBJ1-1	.	TRBD1	TGTGCCACCAGCAGCCCGGGACAGTACACTGAAGCTTTCTTT	CATSSPGQYTEAFF
TRBV5-1	TRBJ2-2	.	.	TGCGCCAGCAGCCTAGAGGGGGTCCCCGGGGAGCTGTTTTTT	CASSLEGVPGELFF
TRBV7-3	TRBJ2-7	.	TRBD1	TGTGCCAGCAGCCTCAACAGGGGTCATCCCTACGAGCAGTACTTC	CASSLNRGHPYEQYF
TRBV5-1	TRBJ2-3	.	.	TGCGCCAGCAGAACTCTAGTCACAGATACGCAGTATTTT	CASRTLVTDTQYF
TRBV19	TRBJ2-1	.	TRBD1	TGTGCCAGTAGTATCCAGGGGGCTTACAATGAGCAGTTCTTC	CASSIQGAYNEQFF
TRBV11-3	TRBJ2-5	.	TRBD1	TGTGCCAGCGCGACGACAGGGATGGAGACCCAGTACTTC	CASATTGMETQYF
TRBV2	TRBJ2-5	.	TRBD1	TGTGCCAGCAGTGAGGACCGGGACAGGGGAGGGGAGACCCAGTACTTC	CASSEDRDRGGETQYF
TRBV18	TRBJ1-1	.	.	TGTGCCAGCTCACCACGGACAGAGAACACTGAAGCTTTCTTT	CASSPRTENTEAFF
TRBV27	TRBJ2-7	.	.	TGTGCCAGCAGTTCCCAAGGGACTCAGAAGGCCTACGAGCAGTACTTC	CASSSQGTQKAYEQYF
TRBV5-5	TRBJ2-1	.	.	TGTGCCAGCAGCTCGCGGGGGCTCTACAATGAGCAGTTCTTC	CASSSRGLYNEQFF